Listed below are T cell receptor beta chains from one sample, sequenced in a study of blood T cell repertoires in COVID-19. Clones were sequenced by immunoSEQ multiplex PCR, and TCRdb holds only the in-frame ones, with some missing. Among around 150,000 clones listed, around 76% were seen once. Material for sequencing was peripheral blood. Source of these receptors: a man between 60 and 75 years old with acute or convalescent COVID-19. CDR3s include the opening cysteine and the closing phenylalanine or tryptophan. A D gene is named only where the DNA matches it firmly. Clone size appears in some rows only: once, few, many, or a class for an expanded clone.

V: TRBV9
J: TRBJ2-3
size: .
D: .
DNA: TGTGCCAGCAGCGTTACTAGGAGCCGCACAGATACGCAGTATTTT
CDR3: CASSVTRSRTDTQYF

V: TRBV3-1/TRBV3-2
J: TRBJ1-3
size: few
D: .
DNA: TGTGCCAGCAGCCAAGCTCCGGCAGGGATTGGAAACACCATATATTTT
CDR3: CASSQAPAGIGNTIYF

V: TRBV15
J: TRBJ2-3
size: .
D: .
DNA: TGTGCCACCAGCAGAGGCGCCTCATCCCCTGTCGATACGCAGTATTTT
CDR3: CATSRGASSPVDTQYF

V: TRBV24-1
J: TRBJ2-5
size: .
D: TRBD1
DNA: TGTGCCACCAGTGATTTTCAAGACAGGGGGATCCAAGAGACCCAGTACTTC
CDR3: CATSDFQDRGIQETQYF

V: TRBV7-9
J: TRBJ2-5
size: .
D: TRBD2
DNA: TGTGCCAGCAGCTTCGGACTAGCGGGGAATATCCAAGAGACCCAGTACTTC
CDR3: CASSFGLAGNIQETQYF

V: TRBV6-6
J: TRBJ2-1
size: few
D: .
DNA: TGTGCCAGCAGTTATCAGGGCTCCAACAATGAGCAGTTCTTC
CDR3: CASSYQGSNNEQFF

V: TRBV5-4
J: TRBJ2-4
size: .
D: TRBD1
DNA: TGTGCCAGCAGAATACAGGGGGCCAAAAACATTCAGTACTTC
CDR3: CASRIQGAKNIQYF

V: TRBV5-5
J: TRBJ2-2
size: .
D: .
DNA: TGTGCCAGCAGCCCTTCCTCGGACTCGAACACCGGGGAGCTGTTTTTT
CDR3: CASSPSSDSNTGELFF

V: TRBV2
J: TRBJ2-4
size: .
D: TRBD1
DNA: TGTGCCAGCAGTTCCGGGACAGGGAAAAACATTCAGTACTTC
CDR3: CASSSGTGKNIQYF

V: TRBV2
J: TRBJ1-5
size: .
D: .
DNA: TGTGCCAGCAGTGAAGGACAGCCTGGCAATCAGCCCCAGCATTTT
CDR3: CASSEGQPGNQPQHF

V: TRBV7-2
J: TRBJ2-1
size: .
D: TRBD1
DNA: TGTGCCAGCAGCACAGACAGGGGTAATGAGCAGTTCTTC
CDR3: CASSTDRGNEQFF

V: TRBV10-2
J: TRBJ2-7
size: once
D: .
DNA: TGCGCCAGCAGTACTGGTACCTACGAGCAGTACTTC
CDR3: CASSTGTYEQYF

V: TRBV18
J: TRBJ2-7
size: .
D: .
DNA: TGTGCCAGCTCACCATCGCAGGGGTACGAGCAGTACTTC
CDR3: CASSPSQGYEQYF

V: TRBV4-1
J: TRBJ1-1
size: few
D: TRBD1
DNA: TGCGCCAGCAGCCCGGCCGAGGGGGCGGTCCGCACTGAAGCTTTCTTT
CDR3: CASSPAEGAVRTEAFF

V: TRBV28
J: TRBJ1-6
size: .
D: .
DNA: TGTGCCAGCAGTTTATTGTTCCTCTCCTATAATTCACCCCTCCACTTT
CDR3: CASSLLFLSYNSPLHF

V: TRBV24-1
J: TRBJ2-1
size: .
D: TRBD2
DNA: TGTGCCACCAGTGATTGGACTAGCGGGAAAAATGAGCAGTTCTTC
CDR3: CATSDWTSGKNEQFF

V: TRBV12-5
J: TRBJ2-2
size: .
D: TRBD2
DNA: TGTGCTAGTGGTTTCGTGACGGGGGGGAAGAACACCGGGGAGCTGTTTTTT
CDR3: CASGFVTGGKNTGELFF

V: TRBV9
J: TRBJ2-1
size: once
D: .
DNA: TGTGCCAGCAGCGTAGTTAACACCTACAATGAGCAGTTCTTC
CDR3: CASSVVNTYNEQFF

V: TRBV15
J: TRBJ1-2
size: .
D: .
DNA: TGTGCCACCAGCAGAGATGAGACAGGCCGCCATGGCTACACCTTC
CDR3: CATSRDETGRHGYTF

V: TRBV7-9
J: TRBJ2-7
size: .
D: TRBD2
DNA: TGTGCCAGCAGCCTCGGGACTAGCGGGAACTTGGCCGAGCAGTACTTC
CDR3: CASSLGTSGNLAEQYF

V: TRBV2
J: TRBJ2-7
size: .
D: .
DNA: TGTGCCAGCAGTGACCAGGAATCCGCCTACGAGCAGTACTTC
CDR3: CASSDQESAYEQYF

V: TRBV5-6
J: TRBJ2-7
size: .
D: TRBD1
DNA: TGTGCCAGCAGCGCCGACAGGGGTCAGCACGAGCAGTACTTC
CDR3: CASSADRGQHEQYF

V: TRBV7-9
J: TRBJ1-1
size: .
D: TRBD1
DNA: TGTGCCAGCAGCTGGGAACAGGGGGCGCGCACTGAAGCTTTCTTT
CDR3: CASSWEQGARTEAFF

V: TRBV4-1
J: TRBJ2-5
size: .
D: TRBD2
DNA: TGCGCCAGCAGCCAAGACGGGAGGACGATTGTTGAGACCCAGTACTTC
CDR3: CASSQDGRTIVETQYF

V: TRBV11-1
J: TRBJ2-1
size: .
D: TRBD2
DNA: TGTGCCAGCAGCACTGGGACTAGCGGGAAGGATGAGCAGTTCTTC
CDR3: CASSTGTSGKDEQFF

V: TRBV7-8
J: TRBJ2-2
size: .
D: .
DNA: TGTGCCAGCAGCTTAGCGGGACTCAACACCGGGGAGCTGTTTTTT
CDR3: CASSLAGLNTGELFF

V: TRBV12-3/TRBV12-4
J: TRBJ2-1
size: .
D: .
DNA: TGTGCCAGCAGCTCCACAGGTCAGAAGTTCTTC
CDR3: CASSSTGQKFF

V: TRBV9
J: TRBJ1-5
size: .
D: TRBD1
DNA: TGTGCCAGCAGCTTGGGGACAGGGGTAATTGGCAATCAGCCCCAGCATTTT
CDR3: CASSLGTGVIGNQPQHF

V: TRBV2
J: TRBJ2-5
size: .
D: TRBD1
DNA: TGTGCCAGCAGTGAGGGGACAGCAGAAGAGACCCAGTACTTC
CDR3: CASSEGTAEETQYF

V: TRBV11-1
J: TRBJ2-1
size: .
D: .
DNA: TGTGCCAGCAGCTTAGACTCGCAGGGGCGCGAGCAGTTCTTC
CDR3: CASSLDSQGREQFF

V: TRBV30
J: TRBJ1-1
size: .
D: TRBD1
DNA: TGTGCCTTCGGACAGGGCACAGCTACTGAAGCTTTCTTT
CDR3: CAFGQGTATEAFF

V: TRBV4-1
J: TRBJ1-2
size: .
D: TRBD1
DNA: TGCGCCAGCAGCCAAGTAGCAGGGGGCACCTATGGCTACACCTTC
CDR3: CASSQVAGGTYGYTF

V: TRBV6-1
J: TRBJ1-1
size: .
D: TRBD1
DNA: TGTGCCAGCAGTGAACTCTACGGGACAGGTACTTTTACTGAAGCTTTCTTT
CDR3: CASSELYGTGTFTEAFF